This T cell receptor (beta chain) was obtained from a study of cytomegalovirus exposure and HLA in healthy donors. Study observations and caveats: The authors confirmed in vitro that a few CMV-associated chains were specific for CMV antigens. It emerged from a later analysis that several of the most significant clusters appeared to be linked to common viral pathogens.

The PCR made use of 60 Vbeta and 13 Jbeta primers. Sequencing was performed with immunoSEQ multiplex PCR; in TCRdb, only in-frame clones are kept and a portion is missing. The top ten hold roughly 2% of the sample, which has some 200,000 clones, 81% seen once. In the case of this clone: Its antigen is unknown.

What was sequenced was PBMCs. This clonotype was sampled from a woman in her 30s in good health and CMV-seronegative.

CDR3: CASSFNRDEQYF. As DNA, the CDR3 is TGCGCCAGCAGCTTTAACAGGGACGAGCAGTACTTC. This rearrangement joins TRBV5-1 to TRBJ2-7; the D gene is possibly TRBD1 (6 bases). Germline V gene lookup returns CDR1 SGHRS and CDR2 YFSETQ. Trimming removed 2 bases at V and 5 bases at J, with 8 bases between. The CDR3 is 12 residues long.